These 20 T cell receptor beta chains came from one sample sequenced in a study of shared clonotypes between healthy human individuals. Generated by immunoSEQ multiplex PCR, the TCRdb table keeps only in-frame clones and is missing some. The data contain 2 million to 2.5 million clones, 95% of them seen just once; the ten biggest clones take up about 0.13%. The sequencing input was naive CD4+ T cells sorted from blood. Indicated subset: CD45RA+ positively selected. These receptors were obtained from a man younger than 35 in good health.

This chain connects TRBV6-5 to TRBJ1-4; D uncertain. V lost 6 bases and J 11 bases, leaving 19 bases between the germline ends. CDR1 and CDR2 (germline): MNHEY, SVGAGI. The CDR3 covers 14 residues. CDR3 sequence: CASSSGAMGEKLFF. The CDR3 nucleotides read TGTGCCAGCAGCAGTGGAGCCATGGGAGAGAAACTGTTTTTT.

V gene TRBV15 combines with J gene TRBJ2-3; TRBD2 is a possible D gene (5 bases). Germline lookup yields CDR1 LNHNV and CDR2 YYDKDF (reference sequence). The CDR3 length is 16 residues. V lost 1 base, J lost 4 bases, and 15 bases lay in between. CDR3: CATSRAVAGRPDTQYF. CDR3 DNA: TGTGCCACCAGCAGAGCCGTGGCGGGCAGGCCAGATACGCAGTATTTT.

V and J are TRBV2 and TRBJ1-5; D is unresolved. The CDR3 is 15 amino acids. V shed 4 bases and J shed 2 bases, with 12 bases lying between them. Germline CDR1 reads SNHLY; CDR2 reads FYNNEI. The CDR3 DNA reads TGTGCCAGCAGTGCGGGTATGCGGGGCAATCAGCCCCAGCATTTT. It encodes CASSAGMRGNQPQHF.

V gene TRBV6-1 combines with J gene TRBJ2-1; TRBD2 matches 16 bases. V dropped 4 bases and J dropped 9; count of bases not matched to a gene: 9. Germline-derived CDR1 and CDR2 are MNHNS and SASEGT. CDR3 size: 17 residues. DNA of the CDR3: TGTGCCAGCAGTGTAGGCCCCGGGACTAGCGGGGGGGGTGAGCAGTTCTTC. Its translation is CASSVGPGTSGGGEQFF.

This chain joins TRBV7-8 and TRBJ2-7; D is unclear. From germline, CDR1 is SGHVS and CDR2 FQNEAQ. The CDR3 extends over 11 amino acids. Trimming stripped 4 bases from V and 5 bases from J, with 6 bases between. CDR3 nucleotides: TGTGCCAGCAGCTCGAAACACGAGCAGTACTTC. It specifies CASSSKHEQYF.

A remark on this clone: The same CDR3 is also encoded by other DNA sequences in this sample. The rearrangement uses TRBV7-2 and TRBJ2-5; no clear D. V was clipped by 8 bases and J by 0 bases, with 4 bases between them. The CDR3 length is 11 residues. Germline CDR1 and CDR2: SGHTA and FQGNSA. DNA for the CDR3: TGTGCCAGCTCGTACCAAGAGACCCAGTACTTC. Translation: CASSYQETQYF. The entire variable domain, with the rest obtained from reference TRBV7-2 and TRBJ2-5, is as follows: GAGVSQSPSNKVTEKGKDVELRCDPISGHTALYWYRQSLGQGLEFLIYFQGNSAPDKSGLPSDRFSAERTGGSVSTLTIQRTQQEDSAVYLCASSYQETQYFGPGTRLLVL.

CDR3 amino acids: CASSLGGLPSYEQYF. For the CDR3, the DNA is TGTGCCAGCAGTTTAGGGGGTCTTCCCTCCTACGAGCAGTACTTC. The rearrangement joins TRBV27 to TRBJ2-7, with D perhaps given as TRBD1 or TRBD2 (5 bases each). Trimming pared 2 bases from V and 0 bases from J, leaving 11 bases between. In germline, CDR1 is MNHEY, CDR2 SMNVEV (reference sequence). The CDR3 extends over 15 amino acids.

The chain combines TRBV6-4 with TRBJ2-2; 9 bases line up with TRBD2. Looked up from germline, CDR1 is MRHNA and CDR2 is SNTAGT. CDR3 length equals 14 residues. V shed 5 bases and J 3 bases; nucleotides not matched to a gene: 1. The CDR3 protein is CASSLAGHTGELFF. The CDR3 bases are TGTGCCAGCAGTCTAGCGGGACACACCGGGGAGCTGTTTTTT.

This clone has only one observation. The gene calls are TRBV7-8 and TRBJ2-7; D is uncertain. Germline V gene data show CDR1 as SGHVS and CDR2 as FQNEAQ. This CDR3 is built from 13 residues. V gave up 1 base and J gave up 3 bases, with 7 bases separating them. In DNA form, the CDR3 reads TGTGCCAGCAGCTTAGTCGACAACTACGAGCAGTACTTC. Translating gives CASSLVDNYEQYF. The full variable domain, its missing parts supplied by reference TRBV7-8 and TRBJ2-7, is GAGVSQSPRYKVAKRGQDVALRCDPISGHVSLFWYQQALGQGPEFLTYFQNEAQLDKSGLPSDRFFAERPEGSVSTLKIQRTQQEDSAVYLCASSLVDNYEQYFGPGTRLTVT.

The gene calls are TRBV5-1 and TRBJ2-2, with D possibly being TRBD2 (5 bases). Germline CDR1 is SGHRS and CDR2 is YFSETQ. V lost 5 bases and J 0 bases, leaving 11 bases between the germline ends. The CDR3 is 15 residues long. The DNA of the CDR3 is TGCGCCAGCAGGGCAACCGGGACGAACACCGGGGAGCTGTTTTTT. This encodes CASRATGTNTGELFF.

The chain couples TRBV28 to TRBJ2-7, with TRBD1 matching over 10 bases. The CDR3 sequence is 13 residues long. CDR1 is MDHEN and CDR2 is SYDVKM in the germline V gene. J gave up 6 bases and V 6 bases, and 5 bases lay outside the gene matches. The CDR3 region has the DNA TGTGCCAGCAGATCCGGGACAGGGGTCGAGCAGTACTTC. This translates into CASRSGTGVEQYF.

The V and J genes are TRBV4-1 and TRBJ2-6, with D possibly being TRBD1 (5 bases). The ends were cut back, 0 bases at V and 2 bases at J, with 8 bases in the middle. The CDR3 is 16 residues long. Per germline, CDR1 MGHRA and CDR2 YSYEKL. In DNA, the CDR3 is TGCGCCAGCAGCCAAGACGACAGTACTGGGGCCAACGTCCTGACTTTC. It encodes CASSQDDSTGANVLTF.

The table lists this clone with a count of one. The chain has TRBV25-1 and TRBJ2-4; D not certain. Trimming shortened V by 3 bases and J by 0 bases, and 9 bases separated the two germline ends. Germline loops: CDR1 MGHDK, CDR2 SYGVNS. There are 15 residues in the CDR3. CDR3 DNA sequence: TGTGCCAGCAGTGACGGTTTTTTAGCCAAAAACATTCAGTACTTC. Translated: CASSDGFLAKNIQYF.

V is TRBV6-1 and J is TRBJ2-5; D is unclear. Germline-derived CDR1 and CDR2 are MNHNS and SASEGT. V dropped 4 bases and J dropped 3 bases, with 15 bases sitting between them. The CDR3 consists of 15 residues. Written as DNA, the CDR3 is TGTGCCAGCAGTGTACTACCTTTGGGGAAAGAGACCCAGTACTTC. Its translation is CASSVLPLGKETQYF.

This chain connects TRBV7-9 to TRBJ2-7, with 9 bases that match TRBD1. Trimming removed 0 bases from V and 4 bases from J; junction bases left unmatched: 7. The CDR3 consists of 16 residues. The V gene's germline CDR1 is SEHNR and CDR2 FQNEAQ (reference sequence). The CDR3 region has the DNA TGTGCCAGCAGCTTAGCACCGGGACAGGGTGATTACGAGCAGTACTTC. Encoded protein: CASSLAPGQGDYEQYF.

This chain's CDR3 is CASTVTGGYEQYF. CDR3 sequence (DNA): TGTGCCAGCACCGTGACAGGGGGCTACGAGCAGTACTTC. V usage is TRBV18 and J usage is TRBJ2-7; the match to TRBD1 covers 9 bases. Germline V CDR1 and CDR2: KGHSH, LQKENI. The ends lost 8 bases at V and 3 bases at J; junction bases unmatched: 5. The CDR3 loop spans 13 amino acids. Looking up the rest from reference TRBV18 and TRBJ2-7 gives the full variable domain: NAGVMQNPRHLVRRRGQEARLRCSPMKGHSHVYWYRQLPEEGLKFMVYLQKENIIDESGMPKERFSAEFPKEGPSILRIQQVVRGDSAAYFCASTVTGGYEQYFGPGTRLTVT.

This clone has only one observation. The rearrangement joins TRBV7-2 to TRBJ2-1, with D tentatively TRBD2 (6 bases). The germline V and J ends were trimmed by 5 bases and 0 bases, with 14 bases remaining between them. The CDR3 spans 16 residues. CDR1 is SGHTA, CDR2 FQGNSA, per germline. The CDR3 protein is CASSSSGGGSYNEQFF. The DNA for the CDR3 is TGTGCCAGCAGCAGTAGCGGAGGTGGCTCCTACAATGAGCAGTTCTTC.

This CDR3 reads CASSLIRSTGTGSPPAYEQYF. CDR3 bases: TGTGCCAGCAGTTTAATTAGAAGTACCGGGACAGGGAGCCCCCCAGCCTACGAGCAGTACTTC. The chain uses TRBV27 and TRBJ2-7; 9 positions agree with TRBD1. The J segment lost 2 bases and the V segment lost 2 bases, leaving 22 bases of the junction unmatched. The germline CDR1 and CDR2 sequences are MNHEY and SMNVEV (reference sequence). This CDR3 contains 21 residues.

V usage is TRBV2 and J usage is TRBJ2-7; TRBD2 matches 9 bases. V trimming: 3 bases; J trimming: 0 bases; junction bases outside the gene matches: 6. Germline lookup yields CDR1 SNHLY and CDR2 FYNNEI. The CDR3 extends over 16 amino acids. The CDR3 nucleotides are TGTGCCAGCAGTGAGGTCGCGGGGGGGTTCTCCTACGAGCAGTACTTC. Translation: CASSEVAGGFSYEQYF.

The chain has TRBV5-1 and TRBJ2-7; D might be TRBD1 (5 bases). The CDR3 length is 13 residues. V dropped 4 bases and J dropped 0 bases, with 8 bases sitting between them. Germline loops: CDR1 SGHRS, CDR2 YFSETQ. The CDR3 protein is CASSGTGSYEQYF. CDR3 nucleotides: TGCGCCAGCAGCGGCACAGGCTCCTACGAGCAGTACTTC.